One T cell receptor (beta chain) is described in this entry. The specificity of this receptor is unknown. No much larger clone is present one base from it, and per-base qualities are unavailable. The CDR3 measures 19 amino acids from cysteine to phenylalanine. The retained sequence is limited to the CDR3, 57 bases, with the frame set at the first base. Reading the germline V gene (reference sequence) gives CDR1 LNHDA and CDR2 SQIVND. V is cut back by 1 base and J by 0 bases, with 12 bases in the junction unmatched. Donors were healthy HIV-negative adults with no recently reported acute infections or vaccinations. All donors were Caucasian adults living in Nashville, Tennessee, USA. CD8 memory samples were composed of magnetically selected CD45RO+ cells combined with CCR7-negative CD45RA+ effector memory (TemRA) cells. Blood was collected by leukapheresis, and PBMCs were isolated by Ficoll-Histopaque density gradient centrifugation and then cryopreserved in liquid nitrogen vapor phase. Analytical flow cytometry was used to check the purity and quantity of every magnetically sorted T cell population. Each sorted fraction had its genomic DNA isolated and then quantified by UV absorbance on a Nanodrop 2000c.

This specimen belongs to a study of shared clonotypes between healthy human individuals (TCRdb year 2020). Notes on the research overall: The cohort comprised two women and a few men aged 18 to 49 years. For each donor, three plates each were used for CD4 naive and CD4 memory, two plates were used for CD8 naive, and one plate was used for CD8 memory. Per donor, leukapheresis produced somewhere between about 0.9 and 9 billion PBMCs. Different laboratories and diverse techniques were used to prepare libraries and sequence TCR repertoires, to increase sequencing depth and limit assay-specific biases. To estimate repertoire size and how much clonotypes are shared between individuals, the study performed deep sequencing of blood TCR repertoires from five healthy adults. Points the paper makes about the study in general: Larger estimated clonotype richness was generally found for naive subsets than for memory subsets. Compared with non-shared clonotypes, the clonotypes found in all four sorted-subset donors had higher generation probabilities. Sampling was limited to blood, and TCR repertoires in tissue likely differ from TCR repertoires in blood. Because the study included only a small number of donors, the genetic and exposure-history diversity represented was limited. Based on pairwise subsampling, the degree of clonotype sharing among donors was expected to be affected by sequencing depth. Sharing across a few donors was observed for about 5% of naive CD4, less than 4% of naive CD8, 2% to 2.5% of memory CD4, and around 0.4% of memory CD8 clonotypes. Incomplete sequencing was indicated by rarefaction of sorted-subset datasets, despite the large sequencing depth.

Using the deep immunoSEQ assay, TCR CDR3 regions were amplified from genomic DNA by multiplex PCR. For each cell subset, the extracted genomic DNA was distributed evenly across all wells of several immunoSEQ 96-well plates, and each plate served as one replicate. Each replicate PCR for sorted subsets received about 0.2 ug genomic DNA, equal to tens of thousands of T cell genomes. Purified libraries were quantified with a Qubit 3.0 fluorometer, sized on a Bioanalyzer 2100, and re-quantified with the KAPA Library Quantification kit. Each immunoSEQ 96-well plate was sequenced on its own single-read 150-cycle Illumina NextSeq 550 flow cell. Per the authors' processing: Because the immunoSEQ output held only junctional sequences and lacked quality scores, the filtering could not match the filtering applied to full-length reads. To assign V/J genes and CDR3, sequences were annotated against IMGT germline references using PyIR, a Python wrapper for IgBLAST v1.9. Reads were removed for weak V/J assignments (E-value above 1e-6), missing CDR3, stop codons, out-of-frame junctions, or ambiguous translated residues. V3J clonotypes were defined as sequences sharing the same inferred V gene, J gene, and CDR3 amino acid sequence. Percentage overlap between repertoires was computed as shared unique clonotypes divided by the size of the smaller repertoire. Three approaches were used to assess repertoire richness: RTK rarefaction, the Chao1 estimator, and Recon v2.1 estimates of unobserved clonotypes. Generation probabilities for all TCRbeta clonotypes obtained by the gDNA method from several donors were computed using OLGA. Here the immuneACCESS table is served through TCRdb, limited to in-frame sequences with V and J called. Missing clones are a known gap in these copies; in checked studies unresolved V genes cover under half, and the rest lacks a known reason. That table supplies the V and J calls and clone size; D and trimming were determined from the DNA. Recorded for this sample are over 100,000 clones; more than 65% of them occurred a single time. The ten largest clones capture about 22% of the sample.

The specimen sequenced was memory CD8+ T cells sorted from blood. According to the study, the label for this sample's cell subset or site signals: CD45RO+ cells pooled with CCR7-negative TemRA cells. The clonotype originates from a woman aged 30 to 39 in good health. The sequence links TRBV19 to TRBJ2-3; 8 central bases correspond to TRBD2. For the CDR3, the sequence is CASSIGPAGVTTSTDTQYF. DNA sequence: TGTGCCAGTAGTATAGGGCCAGCGGGAGTCACGACTAGCACAGATACGCAGTATTTT.